The T cell receptor beta chain under discussion was sequenced for a study of T-cell memory formation after mild COVID-19. TCRdb itself ran the 5' RACE reads through MiXCR, one entry per CDR3 protein. The sample holds about 190,000 distinct CDR3 sequences, around 17% seen once. The CDR3 consists of 15 residues. Germline CDR1 reads DFQATT; CDR2 reads SNEGSKA (reference sequence). This TCR derives from an adult woman who had mild COVID-19 (a few samples of this study predate the infection). Cell type and time point are not known. Input material: PBMCs or a T cell subset sorted from them (not recorded which). V gene TRBV20-1 combines with J gene TRBJ1-5, with TRBD1 matching 8 bases. The CDR3 here is CRPTNPRGRNQPQHF. DNA of the CDR3: TGCAGGCCAACAAACCCCAGGGGGCGGAATCAGCCCCAGCATTTT.